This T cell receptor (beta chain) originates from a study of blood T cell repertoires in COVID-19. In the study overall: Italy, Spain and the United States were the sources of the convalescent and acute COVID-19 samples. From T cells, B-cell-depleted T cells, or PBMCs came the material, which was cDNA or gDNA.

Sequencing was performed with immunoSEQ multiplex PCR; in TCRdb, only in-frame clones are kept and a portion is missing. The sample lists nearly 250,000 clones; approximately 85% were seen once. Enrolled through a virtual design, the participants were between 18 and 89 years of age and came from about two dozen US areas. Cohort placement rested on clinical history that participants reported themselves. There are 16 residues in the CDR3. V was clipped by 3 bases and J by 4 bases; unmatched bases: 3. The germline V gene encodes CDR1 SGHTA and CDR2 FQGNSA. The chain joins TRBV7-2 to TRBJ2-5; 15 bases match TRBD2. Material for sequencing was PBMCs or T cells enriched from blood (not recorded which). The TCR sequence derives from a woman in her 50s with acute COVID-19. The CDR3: CASSLGLAGGGETQYF. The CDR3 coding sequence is TGTGCCAGCAGCTTGGGACTAGCGGGGGGCGGAGAGACCCAGTACTTC.